This TCR beta chain was found in a study of blood T cell repertoires in COVID-19. Study as a whole: Material from acute and convalescent COVID-19 was sourced from the United States, Italy and Spain. Nucleic acid was either cDNA or gDNA, and it came from T cells, B-cell-depleted T cells, or PBMCs.

V was clipped by 7 bases and J by 6 bases, with 22 bases between them. CDR1 and CDR2 from the germline V gene are MDHEN and SYDVKM. The length of the CDR3 is 17 residues. Original analysis: By means of reference gene primer amplification, nucleated cell counts were estimated. Clones were read by immunoSEQ multiplex PCR, and TCRdb kept only the in-frame ones, dropping some. V and J calls and clone size follow that table, whereas D and trimming were derived from the DNA. Of some 42,000 clones in the sample, approximately 90% were seen once. The gene calls are TRBV28 and TRBJ1-6; possible D gene TRBD1, 6 bases. Sequencing was carried out using peripheral blood. The TCR comes from a human donor in a cohort sampled during active COVID-19. This CDR3 reads CASNPRGGRLINSPLHF. CDR3 DNA: TGTGCCAGCAACCCAAGGGGGGGGCGTTTGATTAATTCACCCCTCCACTTT.